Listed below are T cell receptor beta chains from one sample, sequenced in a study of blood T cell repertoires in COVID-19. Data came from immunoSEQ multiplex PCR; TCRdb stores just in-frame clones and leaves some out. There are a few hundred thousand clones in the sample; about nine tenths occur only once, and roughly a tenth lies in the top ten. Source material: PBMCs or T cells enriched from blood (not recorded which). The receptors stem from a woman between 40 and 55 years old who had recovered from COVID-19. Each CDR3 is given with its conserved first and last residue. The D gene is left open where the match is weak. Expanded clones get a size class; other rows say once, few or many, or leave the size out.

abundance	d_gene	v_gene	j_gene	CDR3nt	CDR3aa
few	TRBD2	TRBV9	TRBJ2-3	TGTGCCAGCAGCGTAGCGGCGGGAGGAGTGGCAGATACGCAGTATTTT	CASSVAAGGVADTQYF
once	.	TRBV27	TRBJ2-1	TGTGCCAGCAGGTCAGGCCATGAGCAGTTCTTC	CASRSGHEQFF
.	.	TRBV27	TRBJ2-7	TGTGCCAGCAGGACATCGTTAGGATCCGCCGAGCAGTACTTC	CASRTSLGSAEQYF
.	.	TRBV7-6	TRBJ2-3	TGTGCCAGCAGCTTAGCCGACAGTAGCACAGATACGCAGTATTTT	CASSLADSSTDTQYF
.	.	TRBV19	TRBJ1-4	TGTGCCAGTAAAAGGATGGCAGGGCCTAATGAAAAACTGTTTTTT	CASKRMAGPNEKLFF
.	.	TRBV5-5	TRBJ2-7	TGTGCCAGCATCCCTAGCTCGTTGGTCTACGAGCAGTACTTC	CASIPSSLVYEQYF
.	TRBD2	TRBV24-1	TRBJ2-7	TGTGCCACCAGTGACCCGACTAGCGGGAGCGATATCTACGAGCAGTACTTC	CATSDPTSGSDIYEQYF
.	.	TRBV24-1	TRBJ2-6	TGTGCCACCAGTGACCCGACAGTCTCTGGGGCCAACGTCCTGACTTTC	CATSDPTVSGANVLTF
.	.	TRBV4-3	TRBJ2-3	TGCGCCAGCAGCCAAGAACCAAACTCGGGAGATACGCAGTATTTT	CASSQEPNSGDTQYF
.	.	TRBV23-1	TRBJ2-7	TGCGCCAGCAGGGGGGGTCGGGAGATATACGAGCAGTACTTC	CASRGGREIYEQYF
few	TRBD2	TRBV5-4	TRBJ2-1	TGTGCCAGCAGCGTACTAGCGGGAGGCGGGGATGAGCAGTTCTTC	CASSVLAGGGDEQFF
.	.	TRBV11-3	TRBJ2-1	TGTGCCAGCAGCCGATCCAGTGAGCAGTTCTTC	CASSRSSEQFF
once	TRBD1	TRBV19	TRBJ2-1	TGTGCCAGTAGGGAAGGGACAGGGGTGACGGGTAATGAGCAGTTCTTC	CASREGTGVTGNEQFF
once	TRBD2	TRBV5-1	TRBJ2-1	TGCGCCAGCAGCCTCGGGACTACCAATGAGCAGTTCTTC	CASSLGTTNEQFF
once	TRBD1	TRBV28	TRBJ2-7	TGTGCCATAGTGGACAGGAGCTCCTACGAGCAGTACTTC	CAIVDRSSYEQYF
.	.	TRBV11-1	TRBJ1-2	TGTGCCAGCAGCGAAGGGGGAAGCCGTTTGGCTTATGGCTACACCTTC	CASSEGGSRLAYGYTF
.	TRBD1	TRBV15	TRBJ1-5	TGTGCCACCGGTTGGACAGGGAGCAATCAGCCCCAGCATTTT	CATGWTGSNQPQHF
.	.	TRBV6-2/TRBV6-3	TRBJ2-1	TGTGCCAGCAGTGCCCGGGTCACCCTAGGAGGCGAGCAGTTCTTC	CASSARVTLGGEQFF
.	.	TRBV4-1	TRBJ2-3	TGCGCCAGCAGCCAAGGCGGCAGTTCTGGAGATACGCAGTATTTT	CASSQGGSSGDTQYF
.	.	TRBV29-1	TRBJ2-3	TGCAGCGTTGAAAAGCAGGGAGGTGATACGCAGTATTTT	CSVEKQGGDTQYF
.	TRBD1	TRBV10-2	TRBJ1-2	TGCGCCAGCAGTGAAGTGGGACAGGTTTATGGCTACACCTTC	CASSEVGQVYGYTF
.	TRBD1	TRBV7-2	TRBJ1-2	TGTGCCAGCAGCTTAGCCGGACAGGGGAATGGCTACACCTTC	CASSLAGQGNGYTF
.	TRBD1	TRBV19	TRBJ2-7	TGTGCCAGTAGTATAGGGACAGGGACTTACGAGCAGTACTTC	CASSIGTGTYEQYF